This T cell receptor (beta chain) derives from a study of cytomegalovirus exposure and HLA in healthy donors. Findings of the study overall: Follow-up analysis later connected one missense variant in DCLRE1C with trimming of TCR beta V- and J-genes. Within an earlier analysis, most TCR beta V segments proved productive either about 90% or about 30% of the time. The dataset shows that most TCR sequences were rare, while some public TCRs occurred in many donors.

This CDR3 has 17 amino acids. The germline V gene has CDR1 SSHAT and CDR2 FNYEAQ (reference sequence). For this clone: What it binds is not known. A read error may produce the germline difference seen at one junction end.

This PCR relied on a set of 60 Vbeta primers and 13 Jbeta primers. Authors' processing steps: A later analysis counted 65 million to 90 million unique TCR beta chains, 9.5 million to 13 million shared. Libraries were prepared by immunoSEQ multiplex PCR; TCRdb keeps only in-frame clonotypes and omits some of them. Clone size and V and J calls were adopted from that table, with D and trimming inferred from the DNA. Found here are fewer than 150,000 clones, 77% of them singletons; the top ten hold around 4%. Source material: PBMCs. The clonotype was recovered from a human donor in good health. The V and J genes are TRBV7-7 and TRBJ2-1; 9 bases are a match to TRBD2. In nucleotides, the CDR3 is TGTGCTAGCAGCCCCTCTCCACTAGCGGGCCAATACAATGAGCAGTTCTTC. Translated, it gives CASSPSPLAGQYNEQFF. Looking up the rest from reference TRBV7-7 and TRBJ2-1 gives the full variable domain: GAGVSQSPRYKVTKRGQDVTLRCDPISSHATLYWYQQALGQGPEFLTYFNYEAQPDKSGLPSDRFSAERPEGSISTLTIQRTEQRDSAMYRCASSPSPLAGQYNEQFFGPGTRLTVL.